This T cell receptor (beta chain) was found in a study of blood T cell repertoires in COVID-19. In the study overall: Sources were T cells, B-cell-depleted T cells, or PBMCs; the material itself was cDNA or gDNA.

Trimming shortened V by 5 bases and J by 6 bases, and 13 bases separated the two germline ends. This CDR3 has 13 amino acids. CDR1 is SQVTM, CDR2 ANQGSEA, per germline. Using immunoSEQ multiplex PCR, the repertoire was profiled, and TCRdb retains in-frame clones only, with some absent. This table holds a few hundred thousand clones, roughly 86% found once. Sequenced material: peripheral blood. The rearrangement uses TRBV29-1 and TRBJ2-2; D is perhaps TRBD2 (5 bases). The TCR sequence derives from a man aged 55 to 70 with acute or convalescent COVID-19. CDR3 DNA: TGCAGCGTTAGTGCCGGGGAAGCCGGGGAGCTGTTTTTT. Amino acids: CSVSAGEAGELFF.